Listed below are T cell receptor beta chains from one sample, sequenced in a study of tumor-infiltrating lymphocytes in localized non-small cell lung cancer. This table comes from immunoSEQ multiplex PCR, and its TCRdb copy is limited to in-frame clones, with some not included. The repertoire holds about 7,600 clones, with around two thirds as singletons. The sequenced sample consisted of uninvolved lung tissue not adjacent to the tumor. The receptors here all came from a human donor with non-small cell lung cancer. CDR3s include the opening cysteine and the closing phenylalanine or tryptophan. Fields, in order: clone size, J gene, V gene, D gene, CDR3 DNA, CDR3 protein. The D gene is left open where the match is weak. Part of the rows lack a size; the others show once, few, many or a class for expanded clones.

>NA|TRBJ2-3|TRBV11-3|TRBD2
TGTGCCAGCAGCACGGGACTAGCGGGACTCACAGATACGCAGTATTTT
CASSTGLAGLTDTQYF
>NA|TRBJ2-5|TRBV10-1|NA
TGCGCCAGCAGTGAGTCACAGGGAACCCAGTACTTC
CASSESQGTQYF
>NA|TRBJ2-1|TRBV7-2|NA
TGTGCCAGCAGCGGACGTCTAGGGGCTGAGCAGTTCTTC
CASSGRLGAEQFF
>NA|TRBJ2-2|TRBV4-2|NA
TGTGCCAGCATACTCGGGGAAAACACCGGGGAGCTGTTTTTT
CASILGENTGELFF
>NA|TRBJ1-2|TRBV6-5|NA
TGTGCCAGCAGTACCCGGGTCCAGGGAGGCTACACCTTC
CASSTRVQGGYTF
>NA|TRBJ1-1|TRBV7-9|TRBD1
TGTGCCAGCTCCCGACAGGGGAACACTGAAGCTTTCTTT
CASSRQGNTEAFF
>NA|TRBJ1-1|TRBV6-5|TRBD1
TGTGCCAGCAGCGGGACAGGGCGAACTGAAGCTTTCTTT
CASSGTGRTEAFF
>NA|TRBJ1-2|TRBV7-6|NA
TGTGCCAGCAGCTTAGGGGGAGAGGACTATGGCTACACCTTC
CASSLGGEDYGYTF
>few|TRBJ2-7|TRBV5-6|TRBD1
TGTGCCAGCAACCGGGGCAGGGGGCAGCAGGAGCAGTACTTC
CASNRGRGQQEQYF
>NA|TRBJ1-5|TRBV30|NA
TGTGCCTGGAGTATGGGGGGTTATCAGCCCCAGCATTTT
CAWSMGGYQPQHF
>NA|TRBJ2-7|TRBV5-1|NA
TGCGCCAGCAGCTTCGGCGACTTAGCCTACGAGCAGTACTTC
CASSFGDLAYEQYF
>NA|TRBJ2-7|TRBV6-1|NA
TGTGCCAGCAGTGAGTACGGGTACGAGCAGTACTTC
CASSEYGYEQYF
>NA|TRBJ2-1|TRBV5-1|TRBD1
TGCGCCAGCAGCTTGGACAGGGGGCAAGGCTCGTTCTTC
CASSLDRGQGSFF
>NA|TRBJ2-7|TRBV6-5|TRBD1
TGTGCCAGCAGTGAAGGGACAGGGGGCTACGAGCAGTACTTC
CASSEGTGGYEQYF
>few|TRBJ2-7|TRBV2|TRBD1
TGTGCCAGCGGGGACAGGGTCTACTACGAGCAGTACTTC
CASGDRVYYEQYF
>NA|TRBJ2-1|TRBV19|TRBD2
TGTGCCAGTAGTATAGATAGCGGGAGCTCCTACAATGAGCAGTTCTTC
CASSIDSGSSYNEQFF
>few|TRBJ1-1|TRBV7-2|TRBD1
TGTGCCAGCAGCATCACGGGGACAGGGGGCAACGTGAACACTGAAGCTTTCTTT
CASSITGTGGNVNTEAFF
>NA|TRBJ2-7|TRBV11-3|TRBD1
TGTGCCAGCAGCCGACAACCGGGACAGACCTCCTACGAGCAGTACTTC
CASSRQPGQTSYEQYF
>NA|TRBJ1-2|TRBV9|NA
TGTGCCAGCAGTTCTCAATTGGCGGGGGGCTACACCTTC
CASSSQLAGGYTF
>NA|TRBJ2-6|TRBV7-9|TRBD1
TGTGCCAGCAGATCCGGACAGGGGGCCTCTGGGGCCAACGTCCTGACTTTC
CASRSGQGASGANVLTF
>NA|TRBJ2-7|TRBV6-5|NA
TGTGCCAGCAGTTACTCAGGGTCTGACGAGCAGTACTTC
CASSYSGSDEQYF